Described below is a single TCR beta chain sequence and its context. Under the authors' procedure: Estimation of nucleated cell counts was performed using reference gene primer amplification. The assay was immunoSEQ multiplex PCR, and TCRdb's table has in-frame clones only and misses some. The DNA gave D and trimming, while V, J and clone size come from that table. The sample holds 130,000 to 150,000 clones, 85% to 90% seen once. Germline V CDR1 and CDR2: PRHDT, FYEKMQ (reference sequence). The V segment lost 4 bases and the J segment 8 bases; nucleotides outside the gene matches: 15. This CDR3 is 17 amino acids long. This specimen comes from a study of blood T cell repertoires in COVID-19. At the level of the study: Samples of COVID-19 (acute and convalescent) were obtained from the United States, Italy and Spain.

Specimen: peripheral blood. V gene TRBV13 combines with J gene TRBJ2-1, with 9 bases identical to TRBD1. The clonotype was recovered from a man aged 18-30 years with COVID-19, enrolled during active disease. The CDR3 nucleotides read TGTGCCAGCAGCTACGGCTTATCGGGACAGGGTTTCCATGAGCAGTTCTTC. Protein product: CASSYGLSGQGFHEQFF.